This T cell receptor (beta chain) was sequenced during a study of blood T cell repertoires in COVID-19. The table came from immunoSEQ multiplex PCR; TCRdb's copy has only in-frame clones and leaves some out. The sample records fewer than 350,000 clones, about 90% being singletons. This CDR3 spans 15 amino acids. From germline, CDR1 is MNHNS and CDR2 SASEGT. The V and J ends lost 3 bases and 4 bases, in that order; junction bases with no gene match: 1. The specimen sequenced was PBMCs or T cells enriched from blood (not recorded which). The receptor was isolated from a woman in her twenties or thirties with acute COVID-19. The J gene is TRBJ1-6, the V gene TRBV6-1, with 9 bases identical to TRBD1. CDR3 bases: TGTGCCAGCAGTGATGGACAGGGGTATAATTCACCCCTCCACTTT. Translation: CASSDGQGYNSPLHF.